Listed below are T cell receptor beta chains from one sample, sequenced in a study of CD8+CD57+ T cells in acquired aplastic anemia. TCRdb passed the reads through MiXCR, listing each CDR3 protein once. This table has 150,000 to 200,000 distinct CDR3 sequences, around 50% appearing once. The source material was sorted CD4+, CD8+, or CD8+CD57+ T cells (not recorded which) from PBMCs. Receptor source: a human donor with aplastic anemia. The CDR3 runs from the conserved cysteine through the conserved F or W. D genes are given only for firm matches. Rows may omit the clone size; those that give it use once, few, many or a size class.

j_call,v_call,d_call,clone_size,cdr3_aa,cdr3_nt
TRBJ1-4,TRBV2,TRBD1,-,CASSPGQGIGSEKLFF,TGTGCCAGCAGTCCGGGACAGGGGATCGGTAGCGAAAAACTGTTTTTT
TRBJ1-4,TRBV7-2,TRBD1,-,CASSLGQGKGEKLFF,TGTGCCAGCAGCTTAGGACAGGGGAAAGGCGAAAAACTGTTTTTT
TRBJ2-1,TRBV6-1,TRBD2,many,CASSPGLAVDEQFF,TGTGCCAGCAGCCCCGGACTAGCGGTAGATGAGCAGTTCTTC
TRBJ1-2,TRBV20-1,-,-,CSARGLASYGYTF,TGCAGTGCTAGAGGACTGGCGAGCTATGGCTACACCTTC
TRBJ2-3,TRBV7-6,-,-,CASSETETDTQYF,TGTGCCAGCAGCGAGACGGAGACAGATACGCAGTATTTT
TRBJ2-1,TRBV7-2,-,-,CASSRTRNEQFF,TGTGCCAGCAGCCGGACAAGGAATGAGCAGTTCTTC
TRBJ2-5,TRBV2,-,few,CASRALQTQYF,TGTGCCAGCAGGGCTTTGCAGACCCAGTACTTC
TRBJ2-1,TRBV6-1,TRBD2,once,CASRVRAGGGEQFF,TGTGCCAGCAGGGTTCGAGCGGGGGGCGGTGAGCAGTTCTTC
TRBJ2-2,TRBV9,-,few,CASSVGELFF,TGTGCCAGCAGCGTAGGGGAGCTGTTTTTT
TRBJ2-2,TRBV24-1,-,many,CATSVARGSGELFF,TGTGCCACCAGTGTGGCTAGGGGGAGCGGGGAGCTGTTTTTT
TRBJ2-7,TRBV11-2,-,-,CASSLVLVPNSIYEQYF,TGTGCCAGCAGCTTAGTTTTGGTGCCCAACTCGATATACGAGCAGTACTTC
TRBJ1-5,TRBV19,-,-,CASSISRGRGNQPQHF,TGTGCCAGTAGTATTAGCAGGGGACGGGGCAATCAGCCCCAGCATTTT
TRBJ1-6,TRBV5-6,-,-,CASSDRISYNSPLHF,TGTGCCAGCAGCGATCGGATCTCCTATAATTCACCCCTCCACTTT
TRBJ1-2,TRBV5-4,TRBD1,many,CASSWGTGGGYTF,TGTGCCAGCAGCTGGGGGACAGGGGGCGGCTACACCTTC
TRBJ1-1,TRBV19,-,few,CASSIAAGMNTEAFF,TGTGCCAGTAGTATAGCGGCGGGAATGAACACTGAAGCTTTCTTT
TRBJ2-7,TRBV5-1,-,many,CASSLGQITYEQYF,TGCGCCAGCAGCTTGGGACAGATTACCTACGAGCAGTACTTC
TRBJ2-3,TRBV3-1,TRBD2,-,CASSLLASTDTQYF,TGTGCCAGCAGCCTACTAGCGAGCACAGATACGCAGTATTTT
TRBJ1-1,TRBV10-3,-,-,CAISESQATNTEAFF,TGTGCCATCAGTGAGTCCCAGGCAACGAACACTGAAGCTTTCTTT
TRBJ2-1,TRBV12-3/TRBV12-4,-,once,CASSISGLPYNEQFF,TGTGCCAGCAGTATTAGCGGATTACCTTACAATGAGCAGTTCTTC
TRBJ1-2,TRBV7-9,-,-,CASSLFLNYGYTF,TGTGCCAGCAGCTTGTTCCTTAACTATGGCTACACCTTC
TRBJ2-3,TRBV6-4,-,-,CASSAGTRDTDTQYF,TGTGCCAGCAGTGCCGGGACTCGCGACACAGATACGCAGTATTTT
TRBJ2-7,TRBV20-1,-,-,CSAKYMEGIAYEQYF,TGCAGTGCTAAGTATATGGAGGGGATCGCCTACGAGCAGTACTTC
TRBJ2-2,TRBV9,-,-,CASSADTGELFF,TGTGCCAGCAGCGCAGACACCGGGGAGCTGTTTTTT
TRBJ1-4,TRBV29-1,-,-,CSVATGTDGEKLFF,TGCAGCGTTGCAACCGGGACGGACGGAGAAAAACTGTTTTTT
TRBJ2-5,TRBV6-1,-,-,CASSPGRAEETQYF,TGTGCCAGCAGCCCAGGTAGGGCCGAAGAGACCCAGTACTTC
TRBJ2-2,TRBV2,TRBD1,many,CASTQRTGGTGELFF,TGTGCCAGCACCCAACGAACAGGGGGGACCGGGGAGCTGTTTTTT
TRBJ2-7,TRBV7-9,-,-,CASSLATGHEQYF,TGTGCCAGCAGCTTAGCCACAGGGCACGAGCAGTACTTC
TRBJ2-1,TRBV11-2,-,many,CASSQAQIRNNEQFF,TGTGCCAGCAGCCAAGCCCAAATTCGGAACAATGAGCAGTTCTTC
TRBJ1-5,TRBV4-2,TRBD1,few,CASSQDEGQRQPQHF,TGTGCCAGCAGCCAAGATGAGGGACAGCGGCAGCCCCAGCATTTT
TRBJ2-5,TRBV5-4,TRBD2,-,CASSPGGLETQYF,TGTGCCAGCAGCCCCGGGGGGTTAGAGACCCAGTACTTC
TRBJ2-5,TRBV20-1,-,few,CSALGRGRAQETQYF,TGCAGTGCCCTAGGCAGGGGGAGGGCCCAAGAGACCCAGTACTTC
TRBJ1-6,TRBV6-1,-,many,CASTFTSSYNSPLHF,TGTGCCAGCACGTTCACGAGCTCCTATAATTCACCCCTCCACTTT
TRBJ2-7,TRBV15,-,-,CATSSGPGYLEQYF,TGTGCCACCAGCAGCGGTCCTGGCTACCTCGAGCAGTACTTC
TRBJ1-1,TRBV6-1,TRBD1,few,CASSKIRDRYTDTEAFF,TGTGCCAGCAGTAAGATCCGGGACAGGTACACCGACACTGAAGCTTTCTTT
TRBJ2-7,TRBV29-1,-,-,CSSGEGGSAYEQYF,TGCAGCAGTGGGGAGGGGGGTAGCGCCTACGAGCAGTACTTC
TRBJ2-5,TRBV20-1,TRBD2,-,CSASDPRGGQETQYF,TGCAGTGCTAGTGACCCGCGGGGGGGCCAAGAGACCCAGTACTTC
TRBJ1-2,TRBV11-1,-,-,CASSLGRGSPAAVNYGYTF,TGTGCCAGCAGCTTAGGGAGGGGTTCTCCCGCAGCTGTTAACTATGGCTACACCTTC
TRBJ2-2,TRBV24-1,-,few,CATSDLRDTGELFF,TGTGCCACCAGTGATTTGCGGGACACCGGGGAGCTGTTTTTT
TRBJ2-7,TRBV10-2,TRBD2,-,CASSLSLAEAYEQYF,TGCGCCAGCAGTCTGAGTCTAGCGGAGGCCTACGAGCAGTACTTC
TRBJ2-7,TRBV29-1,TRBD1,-,CSVQTGTGGTSEQYF,TGCAGCGTTCAAACTGGGACAGGGGGAACCTCCGAGCAGTACTTC
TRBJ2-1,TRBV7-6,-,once,CASKLARGSYNEQFF,TGTGCCAGCAAGCTTGCTAGAGGCTCCTACAATGAGCAGTTCTTC
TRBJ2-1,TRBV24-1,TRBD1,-,CATRAGQDYNEQFF,TGTGCCACCAGGGCGGGACAGGATTACAATGAGCAGTTCTTC
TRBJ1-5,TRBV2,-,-,CASSEGGAHQPQHF,TGTGCCAGCAGTGAGGGCGGGGCCCATCAGCCCCAGCATTTT
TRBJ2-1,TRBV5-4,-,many,CASSLQAGNEQFF,TGTGCCAGCAGCTTGCAGGCCGGCAATGAGCAGTTCTTC
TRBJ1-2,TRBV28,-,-,CASSWTNYGYTF,TGTGCCAGCAGTTGGACTAACTATGGCTACACCTTC
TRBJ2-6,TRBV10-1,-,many,CASSESGAGANVLTF,TGCGCCAGCAGTGAGTCCGGGGCCGGGGCCAACGTCCTGACTTTC
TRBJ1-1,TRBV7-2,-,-,CASSNRADTEAFF,TGTGCCAGCAGCAACAGGGCTGACACTGAAGCTTTCTTT
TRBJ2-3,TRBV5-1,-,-,CASSLSGWGTDTQYF,TGCGCCAGCAGCTTGTCGGGGTGGGGCACAGATACGCAGTATTTT
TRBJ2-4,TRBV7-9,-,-,CASSSWENIQYF,TGTGCCAGCAGCTCCTGGGAAAACATTCAGTACTTC
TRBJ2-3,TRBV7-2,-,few,CASSLRVAPDTQYF,TGTGCCAGCAGCTTACGGGTAGCTCCAGATACGCAGTATTTT
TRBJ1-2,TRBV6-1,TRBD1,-,CASSEGDSYGYTF,TGTGCCAGCAGTGAAGGGGACAGCTATGGCTACACCTTC
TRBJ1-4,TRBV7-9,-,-,CASSLDSSANEKLFF,TGTGCCAGCAGCTTAGACAGTTCCGCTAATGAAAAACTGTTTTTT
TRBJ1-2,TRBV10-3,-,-,CAIRIGTASENGYTF,TGTGCCATCAGAATCGGGACGGCGTCGGAAAATGGCTACACCTTC
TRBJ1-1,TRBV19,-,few,CASRNFGGGNTEAFF,TGTGCCAGTAGAAATTTCGGGGGAGGGAACACTGAAGCTTTCTTT
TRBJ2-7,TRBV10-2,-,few,CASSESMVGVQYF,TGCGCCAGCAGTGAGTCGATGGTGGGAGTACAGTACTTC
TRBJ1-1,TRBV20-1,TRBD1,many,CSARDPGQGAGTEAFF,TGCAGTGCTAGAGATCCGGGACAGGGGGCGGGCACTGAAGCTTTCTTT
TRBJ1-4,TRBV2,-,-,CASSGNVATNEKLFF,TGTGCCAGCAGTGGGAATGTTGCAACTAATGAAAAACTGTTTTTT
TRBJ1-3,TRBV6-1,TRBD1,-,CASSEARTGGAWSGNTIYF,TGTGCCAGCAGTGAAGCTAGGACAGGGGGCGCGTGGTCTGGAAACACCATATATTTT